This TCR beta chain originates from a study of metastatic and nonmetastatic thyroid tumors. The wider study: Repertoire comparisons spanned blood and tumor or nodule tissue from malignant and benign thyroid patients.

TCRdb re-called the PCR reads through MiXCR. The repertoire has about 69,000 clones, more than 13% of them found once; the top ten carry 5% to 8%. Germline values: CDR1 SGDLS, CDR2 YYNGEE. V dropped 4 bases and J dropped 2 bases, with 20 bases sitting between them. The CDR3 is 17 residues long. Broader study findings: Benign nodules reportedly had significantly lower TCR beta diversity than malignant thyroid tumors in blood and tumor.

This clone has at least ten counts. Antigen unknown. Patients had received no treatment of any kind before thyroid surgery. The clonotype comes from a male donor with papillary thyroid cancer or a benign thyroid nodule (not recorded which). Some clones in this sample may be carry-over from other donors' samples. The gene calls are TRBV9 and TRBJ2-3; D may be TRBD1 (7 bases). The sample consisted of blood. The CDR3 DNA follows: TGTGCCAGCAGCCCCGGGGGTAGGACAGGAGTCACAGATACGCAGTATTTT. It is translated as CASSPGGRTGVTDTQYF.